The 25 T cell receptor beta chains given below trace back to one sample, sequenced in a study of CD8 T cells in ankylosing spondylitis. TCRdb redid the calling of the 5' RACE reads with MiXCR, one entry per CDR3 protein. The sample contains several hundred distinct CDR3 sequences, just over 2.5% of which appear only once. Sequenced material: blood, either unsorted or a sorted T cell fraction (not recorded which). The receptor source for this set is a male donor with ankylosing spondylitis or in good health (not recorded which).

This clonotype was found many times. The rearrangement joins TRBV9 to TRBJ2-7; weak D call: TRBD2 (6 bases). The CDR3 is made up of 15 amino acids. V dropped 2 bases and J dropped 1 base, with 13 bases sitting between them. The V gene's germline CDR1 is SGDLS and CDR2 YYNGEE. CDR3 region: CASSVGDSGSYEQYF. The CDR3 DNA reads TGTGCCAGCAGCGTTGGAGATAGCGGATCCTACGAGCAGTACTTC.

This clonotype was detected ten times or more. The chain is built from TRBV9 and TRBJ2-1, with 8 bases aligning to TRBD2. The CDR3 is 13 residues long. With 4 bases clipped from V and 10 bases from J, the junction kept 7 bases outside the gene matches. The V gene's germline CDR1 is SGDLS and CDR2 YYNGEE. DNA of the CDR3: TGTGCCAGCAGCCCAGGACTAGCCAGCGAGCAGTTCTTC. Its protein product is CASSPGLASEQFF.

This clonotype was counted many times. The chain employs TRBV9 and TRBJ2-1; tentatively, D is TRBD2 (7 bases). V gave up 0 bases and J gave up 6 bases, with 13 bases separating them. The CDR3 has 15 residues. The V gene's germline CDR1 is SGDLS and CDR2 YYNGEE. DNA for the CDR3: TGTGCCAGCAGCGTAGACGGGGGGCCGTCCAATGAGCAGTTCTTC. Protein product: CASSVDGGPSNEQFF.

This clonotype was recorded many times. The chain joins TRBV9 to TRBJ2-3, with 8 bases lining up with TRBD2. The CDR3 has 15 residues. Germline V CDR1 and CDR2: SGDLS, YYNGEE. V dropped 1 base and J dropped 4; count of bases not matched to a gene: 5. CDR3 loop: CASSVTGGPADTQYF. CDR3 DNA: TGTGCCAGCAGCGTAACGGGGGGGCCCGCAGATACGCAGTATTTT.

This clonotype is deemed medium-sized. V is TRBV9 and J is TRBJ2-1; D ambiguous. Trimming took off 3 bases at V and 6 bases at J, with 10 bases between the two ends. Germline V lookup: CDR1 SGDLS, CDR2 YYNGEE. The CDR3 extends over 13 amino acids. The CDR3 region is CASSGYVVNEQFF. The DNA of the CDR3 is TGTGCCAGCAGCGGGTACGTGGTCAATGAGCAGTTCTTC.

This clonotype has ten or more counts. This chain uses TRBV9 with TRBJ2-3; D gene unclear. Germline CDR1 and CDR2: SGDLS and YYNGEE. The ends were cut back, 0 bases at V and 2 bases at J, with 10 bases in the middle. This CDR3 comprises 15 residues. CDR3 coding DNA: TGTGCCAGCAGCGTAGTATGGGGTACCACAGATACGCAGTATTTT. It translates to CASSVVWGTTDTQYF.

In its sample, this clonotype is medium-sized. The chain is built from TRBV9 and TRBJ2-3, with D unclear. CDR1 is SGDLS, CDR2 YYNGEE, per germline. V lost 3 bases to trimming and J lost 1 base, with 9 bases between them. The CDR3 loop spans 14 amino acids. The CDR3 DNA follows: TGTGCCAGCAGCGACCCAAGGGGCACAGATACGCAGTATTTT. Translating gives CASSDPRGTDTQYF.

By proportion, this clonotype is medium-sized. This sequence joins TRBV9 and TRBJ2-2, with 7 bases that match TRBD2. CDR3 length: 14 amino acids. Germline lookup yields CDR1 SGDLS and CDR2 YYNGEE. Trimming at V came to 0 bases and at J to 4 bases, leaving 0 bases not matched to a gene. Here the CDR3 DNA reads TGTGCCAGCAGCGTAGCGGGGGGCACCGGGGAGCTGTTTTTT. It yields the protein CASSVAGGTGELFF.

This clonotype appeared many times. The CDR3 DNA is TGTGCCAGCAGCGCAGAACTAGCGAACACCGGGGAGCTGTTTTTT. It codes for CASSAELANTGELFF. The J gene is TRBJ2-2, the V gene TRBV9; TRBD2 is a possible D gene (5 bases). V shed 3 bases and J shed 0 bases, with 9 bases lying between them. The V gene's germline CDR1 is SGDLS and CDR2 YYNGEE. The CDR3 covers 15 residues.

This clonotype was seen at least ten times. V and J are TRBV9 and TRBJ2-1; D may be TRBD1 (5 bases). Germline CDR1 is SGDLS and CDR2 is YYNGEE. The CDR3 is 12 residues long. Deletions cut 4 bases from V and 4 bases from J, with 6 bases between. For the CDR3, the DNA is TGTGCCAGCAGCAGGGGTTACAATGAGCAGTTCTTC. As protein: CASSRGYNEQFF. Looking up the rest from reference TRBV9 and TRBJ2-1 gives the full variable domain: DSGVTQTPKHLITATGQRVTLRCSPRSGDLSVYWYQQSLDQGLQFLIQYYNGEERAKGNILERFSAQQFPDLHSELNLSSLELGDSALYFCASSRGYNEQFFGPGTRLTVL.

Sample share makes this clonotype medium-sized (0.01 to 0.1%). The CDR3, as DNA: TGTGCCAGCACCCCAGGGAACGGAGAAAAACTGTTTTTT. It translates to CASTPGNGEKLFF. This chain uses TRBV9 with TRBJ1-4; possibly TRBD1 for D (5 bases). Trimming removed 6 bases from V and 8 bases from J, with 14 bases in between. CDR1 and CDR2 from the germline V gene are SGDLS and YYNGEE. The CDR3 covers 13 residues.

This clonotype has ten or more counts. The CDR3 is CASSAGLAGRTDTQYF. Here the CDR3 DNA reads TGTGCCAGCAGCGCCGGACTAGCGGGGCGCACAGATACGCAGTATTTT. The rearrangement joins TRBV9 to TRBJ2-3, with 12 bases that match TRBD2. The V segment lost 3 bases and the J segment 1 base; nucleotides outside the gene matches: 3. The CDR3 runs to 16 residues. The V gene's germline CDR1 is SGDLS and CDR2 YYNGEE.

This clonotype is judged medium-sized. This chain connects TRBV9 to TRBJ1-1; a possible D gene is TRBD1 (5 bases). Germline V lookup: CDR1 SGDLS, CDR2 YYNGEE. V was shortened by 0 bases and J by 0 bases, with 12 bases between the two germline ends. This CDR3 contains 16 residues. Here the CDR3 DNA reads TGTGCCAGCAGCGTAGAACCAGGGTTGATGAACACTGAAGCTTTCTTT. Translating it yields CASSVEPGLMNTEAFF.

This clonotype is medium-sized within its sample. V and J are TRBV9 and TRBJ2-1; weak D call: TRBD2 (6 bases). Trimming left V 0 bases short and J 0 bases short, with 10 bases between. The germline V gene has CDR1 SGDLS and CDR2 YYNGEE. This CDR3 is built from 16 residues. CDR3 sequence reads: CASSVGGGASYNEQFF. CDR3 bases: TGTGCCAGCAGCGTAGGAGGCGGGGCCTCCTACAATGAGCAGTTCTTC. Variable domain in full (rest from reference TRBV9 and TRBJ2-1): DSGVTQTPKHLITATGQRVTLRCSPRSGDLSVYWYQQSLDQGLQFLIQYYNGEERAKGNILERFSAQQFPDLHSELNLSSLELGDSALYFCASSVGGGASYNEQFFGPGTRLTVL.

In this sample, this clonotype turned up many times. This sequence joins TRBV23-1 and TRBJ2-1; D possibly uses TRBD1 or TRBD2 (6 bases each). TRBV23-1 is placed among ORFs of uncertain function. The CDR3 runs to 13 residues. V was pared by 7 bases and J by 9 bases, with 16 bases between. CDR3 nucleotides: TGCGCCAGCAAGAGGGGGGATCCAAGTGAGCAGTTCTTC. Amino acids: CASKRGDPSEQFF.

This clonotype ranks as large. The CDR3 bases are TGTGCCAGCAGCGCTACTGGGCGTAGGTTCGAGGATACGCAGTATTTT. Its translation: CASSATGRRFEDTQYF. This chain uses TRBV9 with TRBJ2-3, with D hard to call. Trimming left V 3 bases short and J 6 bases short, with 20 bases between. In germline, CDR1 is SGDLS, CDR2 YYNGEE. CDR3 size: 16 residues. The entire variable domain, with the rest obtained from reference TRBV9 and TRBJ2-3, is as follows: DSGVTQTPKHLITATGQRVTLRCSPRSGDLSVYWYQQSLDQGLQFLIQYYNGEERAKGNILERFSAQQFPDLHSELNLSSLELGDSALYFCASSATGRRFEDTQYFGPGTRLTVL.

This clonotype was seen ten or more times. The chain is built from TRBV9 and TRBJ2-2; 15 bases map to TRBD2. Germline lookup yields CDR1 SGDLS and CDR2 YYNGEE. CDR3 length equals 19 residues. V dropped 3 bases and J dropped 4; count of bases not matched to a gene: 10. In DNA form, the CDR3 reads TGTGCCAGCAGCGAGAAAGGACTAGCGGGGGGGCCGGGCACCGGGGAGCTGTTTTTT. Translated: CASSEKGLAGGPGTGELFF. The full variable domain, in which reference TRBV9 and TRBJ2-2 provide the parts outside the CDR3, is DSGVTQTPKHLITATGQRVTLRCSPRSGDLSVYWYQQSLDQGLQFLIQYYNGEERAKGNILERFSAQQFPDLHSELNLSSLELGDSALYFCASSEKGLAGGPGTGELFFGEGSRLTVL.

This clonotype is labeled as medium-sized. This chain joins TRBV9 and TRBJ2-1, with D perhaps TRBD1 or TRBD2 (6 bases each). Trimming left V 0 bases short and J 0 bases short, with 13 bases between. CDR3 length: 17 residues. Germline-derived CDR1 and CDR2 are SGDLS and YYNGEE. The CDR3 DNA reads TGTGCCAGCAGCGTAGATTTGGGGGGCACCTCCTACAATGAGCAGTTCTTC. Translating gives CASSVDLGGTSYNEQFF.

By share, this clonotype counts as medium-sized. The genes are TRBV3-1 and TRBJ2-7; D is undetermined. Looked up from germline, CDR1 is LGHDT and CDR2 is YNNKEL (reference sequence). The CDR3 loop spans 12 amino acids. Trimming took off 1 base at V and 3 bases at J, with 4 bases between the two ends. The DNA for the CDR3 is TGTGCCAGCAGCCAAGGTGACTACGAGCAGTACTTC. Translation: CASSQGDYEQYF.

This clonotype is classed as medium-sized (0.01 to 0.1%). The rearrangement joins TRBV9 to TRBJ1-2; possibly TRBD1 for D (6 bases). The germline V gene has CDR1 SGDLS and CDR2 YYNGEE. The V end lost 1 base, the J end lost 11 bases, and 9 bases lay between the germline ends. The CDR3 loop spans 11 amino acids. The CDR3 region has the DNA TGTGCCAGCAGCGTATCAGGGGAGTACACCTTC. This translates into CASSVSGEYTF.

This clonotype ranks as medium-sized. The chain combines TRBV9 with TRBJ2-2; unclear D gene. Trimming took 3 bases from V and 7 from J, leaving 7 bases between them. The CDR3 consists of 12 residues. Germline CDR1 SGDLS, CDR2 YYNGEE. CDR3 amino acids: CASSEGSGELFF. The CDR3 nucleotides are TGTGCCAGCAGCGAGGGTAGCGGGGAGCTGTTTTTT. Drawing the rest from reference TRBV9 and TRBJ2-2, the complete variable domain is DSGVTQTPKHLITATGQRVTLRCSPRSGDLSVYWYQQSLDQGLQFLIQYYNGEERAKGNILERFSAQQFPDLHSELNLSSLELGDSALYFCASSEGSGELFFGEGSRLTVL.

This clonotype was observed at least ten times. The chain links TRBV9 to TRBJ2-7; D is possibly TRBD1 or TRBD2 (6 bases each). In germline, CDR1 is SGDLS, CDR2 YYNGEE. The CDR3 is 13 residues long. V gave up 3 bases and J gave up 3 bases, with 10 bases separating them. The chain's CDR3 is CASSEGGNYEQYF. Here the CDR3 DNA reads TGTGCCAGCAGCGAGGGGGGAAACTACGAGCAGTACTTC.

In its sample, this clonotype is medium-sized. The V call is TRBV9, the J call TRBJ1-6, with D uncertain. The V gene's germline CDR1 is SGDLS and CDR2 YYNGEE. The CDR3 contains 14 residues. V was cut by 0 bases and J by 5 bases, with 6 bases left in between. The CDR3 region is CASSVGGDNSPLHF. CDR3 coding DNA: TGTGCCAGCAGCGTAGGAGGAGATAATTCACCCCTCCACTTT. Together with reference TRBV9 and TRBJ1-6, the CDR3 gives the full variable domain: DSGVTQTPKHLITATGQRVTLRCSPRSGDLSVYWYQQSLDQGLQFLIQYYNGEERAKGNILERFSAQQFPDLHSELNLSSLELGDSALYFCASSVGGDNSPLHFGNGTRLTVT.

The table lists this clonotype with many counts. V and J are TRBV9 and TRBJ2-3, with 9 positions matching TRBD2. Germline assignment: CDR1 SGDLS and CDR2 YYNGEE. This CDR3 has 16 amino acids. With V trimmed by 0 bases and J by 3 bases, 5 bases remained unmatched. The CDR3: CASSVEAGGPTDTQYF. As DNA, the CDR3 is TGTGCCAGCAGCGTAGAGGCGGGGGGGCCAACAGATACGCAGTATTTT. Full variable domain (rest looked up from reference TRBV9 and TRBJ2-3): DSGVTQTPKHLITATGQRVTLRCSPRSGDLSVYWYQQSLDQGLQFLIQYYNGEERAKGNILERFSAQQFPDLHSELNLSSLELGDSALYFCASSVEAGGPTDTQYFGPGTRLTVL.

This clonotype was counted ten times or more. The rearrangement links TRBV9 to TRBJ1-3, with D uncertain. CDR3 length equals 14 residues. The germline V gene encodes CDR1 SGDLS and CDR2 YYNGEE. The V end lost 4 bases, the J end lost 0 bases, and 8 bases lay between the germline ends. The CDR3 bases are TGTGCCAGCAGCCCCCACGACTCTGGAAACACCATATATTTT. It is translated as CASSPHDSGNTIYF.